Given below is one T cell receptor (beta chain) in context. Its target antigen remains unknown. The sample holds no much larger clone one base away, and base qualities are not on file. Library preparation was by 5' RACE. Sequencing instrument: Illumina HiSeq 2500. A second roughly 6 to 11 cycle PCR used a sample-barcoded 5' primer and a J-beta primer mix. Each TCR beta cDNA molecule received a unique molecular identifier from a template-switch 5' adaptor carrying 12 random nucleotides. Each sample yielded at least 2.5 million CDR3-containing paired-end reads. First-strand cDNA synthesis was performed from all RNA using the Mint cDNA synthesis kit, with priming by a TRBC-specific oligonucleotide. After uracil-DNA glycosylase treatment, a first 18-cycle PCR used universal primers M1SS and BC2_uni_R on all cDNA. For the original study's pipeline: For normalization, 1 million high-quality reads, each with a distinct molecular identifier, were randomly selected from each sample. Reads with shared molecular identifiers were discarded instead of being binned into consensus sequences. CDR3 identification, clonotype clustering and error correction used MiTCR with a Q25 quality threshold and the strictest error-elimination algorithm. A nonparametric unseen species model using Euler transformation provided a lower-bound estimate of total TCR beta diversity. TCRdb itself trimmed the public reads at Q25 with fastp, ran MiXCR and retained productive beta chains. Rows are unified per CDR3 protein, each entry keeping the most common DNA and genes. It is TCRdb's table, rather than the study itself, that gives the V and J calls and clone size. The sample table lists under 2 million distinct CDR3 sequences, about 31% of them with a count of one. Around 11% of the sample is in the top ten clones.

The sample belongs to a study of blood T cells in healthy people across ages (dated by TCRdb to the mid-2010s). Study-level background: In model experiments, template switching captured roughly one uniquely barcoded TCR beta cDNA molecule for every two T cells. Using deep sequencing normalized with unique cDNA molecular identifiers, the study measured how TCR beta repertoire diversity changes with age. Donors of different ages were randomly distributed across sequencing lanes to avoid experimental bias. The study analyzed two additional independent replicas of 1 million unique cDNA reads from the same blood draw for two donors, one aged 18 to 30 and one aged 80 or older. The donors were split into four age groups: young (average about 16 years), middle-aged (39), aged (62) and long-lived (approximately 80). Broad study findings and their caveats: Conclusive comparison of naive and antigen-experienced compartments was prevented by the profiling of bulk unsorted PBMCs. Because donor CMV infection status was unknown, age-related changes in expanded clonotypes were potentially confounded. There was a strong correlation between observed TCR beta diversity and the percentage of naive T cells measured by flow cytometry. Estimates of total diversity based on one million sequenced T cells were regarded as lower bounds and as underestimates. Compared with the aged group, the long-lived group had more naive CD4+ T cells, fewer expanded clones and increased TCR diversity, a pattern suggesting age selection. Observed TCR beta diversity per million T cells fell roughly linearly with age, and a significant reduction was already apparent by age roughly 41.

The 39 donors, aged about 6 to 90 years, were systemically healthy Caucasian individuals from Russia. Each donor gave approximately 9.4 milliliters of peripheral blood, drawn into EDTA-treated Vacutainer tubes. Ficoll-Paque density-gradient centrifugation was used to isolate PBMCs, with at least 6.5 million per sample. Trizol reagent was used to extract total RNA from the PBMCs, yielding at least 5.5 micrograms per sample. For every donor, flow cytometry on a PBMC aliquot measured the percentage of naive CD45RAhigh/CD27high T cells. The sample consisted of blood. The source of this sequence is a woman under 40 in good health.

The CDR3 region has the sequence CASSRTGTGEQYF. The sequence in DNA is TGTGCCAGCAGTCGGACAGGGACGGGGGAGCAGTACTTC. The chain joins TRBV25-1 to TRBJ2-4; 8 junctional bases match TRBD1. From its cysteine to its phenylalanine, the CDR3 spans 13 amino acids. CDR3 DNA only is kept here, 39 bases in frame from base 1. The germline V gene supplies CDR1 MGHDK and CDR2 SYGVNS. Clipping removes 5 bases from V and 13 bases from J, with 10 as the unmatched junction base count.